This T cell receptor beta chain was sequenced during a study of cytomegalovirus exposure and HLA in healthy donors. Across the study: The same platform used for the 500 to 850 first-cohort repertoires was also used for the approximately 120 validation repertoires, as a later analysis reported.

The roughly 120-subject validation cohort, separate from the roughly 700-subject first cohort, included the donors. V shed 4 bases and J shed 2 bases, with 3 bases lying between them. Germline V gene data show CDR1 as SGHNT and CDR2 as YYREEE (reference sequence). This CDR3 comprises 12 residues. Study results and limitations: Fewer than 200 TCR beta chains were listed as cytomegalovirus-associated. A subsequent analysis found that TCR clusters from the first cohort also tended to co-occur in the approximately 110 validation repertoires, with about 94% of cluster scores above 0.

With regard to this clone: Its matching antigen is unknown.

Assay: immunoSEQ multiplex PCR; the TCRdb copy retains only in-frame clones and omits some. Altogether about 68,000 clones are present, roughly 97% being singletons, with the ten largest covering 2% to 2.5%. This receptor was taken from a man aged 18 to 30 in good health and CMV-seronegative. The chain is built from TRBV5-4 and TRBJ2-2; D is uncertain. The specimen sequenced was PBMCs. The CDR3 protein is CASSRNTGELFF. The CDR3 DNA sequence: TGTGCCAGCAGCCGTAACACCGGGGAGCTGTTTTTT.